This TCR beta chain derives from a study of CD8+CD57+ T cells in acquired aplastic anemia. Overall study context: Isolated CD4+ and CD8+ cells, once sorted, yielded DNA averaging about 3.1 ug. Study-level points and caveats: Patients and controls had in common 25 to 30 CD8+ CDR3 sequences.

Germline CDR1 is SGDLS and CDR2 is YYNGEE. The ends were cut back, 3 bases at V and 5 bases at J, with 14 bases in the middle. The CDR3 sequence is 14 residues long. CDR3 and TCR beta VDJ profiling relied on genomic DNA as the template. In TCRdb, the reads were re-called with MiXCR into one record per CDR3 protein. The repertoire consists of hundreds of thousands of distinct CDR3 sequences, with roughly 64% occurring once and the leading ten covering more than 3.5%. As to this clonotype: As yet, its antigen is unknown.

This clonotype originated in a human donor in good health, serving as a control. V usage is TRBV9 and J usage is TRBJ2-5, with D perhaps TRBD2 (5 bases). Material for sequencing was sorted CD4+, CD8+, or CD8+CD57+ T cells (not recorded which) from PBMCs. The CDR3 reads CASSATLAVETQYF. The DNA for the CDR3 is TGTGCCAGCAGCGCAACTCTAGCTGTGGAGACCCAGTACTTC.